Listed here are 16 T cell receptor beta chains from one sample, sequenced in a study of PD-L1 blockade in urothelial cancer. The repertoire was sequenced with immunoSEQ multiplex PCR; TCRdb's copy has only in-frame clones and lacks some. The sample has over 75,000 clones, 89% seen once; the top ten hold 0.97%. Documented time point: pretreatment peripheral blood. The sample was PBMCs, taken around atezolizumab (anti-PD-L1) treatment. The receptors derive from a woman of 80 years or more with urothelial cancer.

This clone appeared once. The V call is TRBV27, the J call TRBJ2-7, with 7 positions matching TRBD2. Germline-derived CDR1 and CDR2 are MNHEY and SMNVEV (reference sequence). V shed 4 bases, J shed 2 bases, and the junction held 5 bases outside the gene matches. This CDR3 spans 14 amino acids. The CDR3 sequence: CASSSGREAYEQYF. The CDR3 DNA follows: TGTGCCAGCAGTTCGGGCCGGGAGGCCTACGAGCAGTACTTC.

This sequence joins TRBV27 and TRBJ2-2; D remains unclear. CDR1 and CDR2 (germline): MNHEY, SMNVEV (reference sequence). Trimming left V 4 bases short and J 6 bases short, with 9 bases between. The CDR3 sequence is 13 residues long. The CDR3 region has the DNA TGTGCCAGCAGTTGGAGCGTTTCCGGGGAGCTGTTTTTT. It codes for CASSWSVSGELFF.

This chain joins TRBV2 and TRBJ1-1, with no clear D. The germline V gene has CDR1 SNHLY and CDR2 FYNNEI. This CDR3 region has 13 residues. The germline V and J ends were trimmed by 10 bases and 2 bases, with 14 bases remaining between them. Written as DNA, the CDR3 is TGTGCCACCCTACTTTATACTAACACTGAAGCTTTCTTT. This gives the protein CATLLYTNTEAFF.

The CDR3 loop is CASSPGTSSRPSTDTQYF. The CDR3 DNA is TGTGCCAGCAGCCCCGGGACTTCTAGCCGTCCTAGCACAGATACGCAGTATTTT. The chain has TRBV5-6 and TRBJ2-3, with D possibly TRBD2 on 6 matching bases. The V and J ends lost 4 bases and 0 bases respectively, with 21 bases between them. Germline CDR1 and CDR2: SGHDT and YYEEEE. The CDR3 is 18 amino acids.

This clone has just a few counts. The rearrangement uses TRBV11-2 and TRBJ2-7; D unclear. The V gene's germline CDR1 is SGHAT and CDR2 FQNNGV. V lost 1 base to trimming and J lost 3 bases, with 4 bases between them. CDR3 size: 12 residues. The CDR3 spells CASSLGSYEQYF. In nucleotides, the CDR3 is TGTGCCAGCAGCTTAGGCAGCTACGAGCAGTACTTC.

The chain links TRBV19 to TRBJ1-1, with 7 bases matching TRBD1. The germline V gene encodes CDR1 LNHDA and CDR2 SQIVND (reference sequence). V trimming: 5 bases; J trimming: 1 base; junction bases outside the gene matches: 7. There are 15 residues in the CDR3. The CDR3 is CASSSHRGPNTEAFF. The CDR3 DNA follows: TGTGCCAGTAGTTCTCACAGGGGACCGAACACTGAAGCTTTCTTT.

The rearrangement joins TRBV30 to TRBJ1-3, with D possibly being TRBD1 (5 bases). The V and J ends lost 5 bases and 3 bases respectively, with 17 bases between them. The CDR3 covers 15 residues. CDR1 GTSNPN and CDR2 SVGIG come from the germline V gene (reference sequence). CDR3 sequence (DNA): TGTGCCTGGGGGGGGAACAGTAAGCGTGGAAACACCATATATTTT. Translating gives CAWGGNSKRGNTIYF. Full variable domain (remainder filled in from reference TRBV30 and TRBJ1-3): SQTIHQWPATLVQPVGSPLSLECTVEGTSNPNLYWYRQAAGRGLQLLFYSVGIGQISSEVPQNLSASRPQDRQFILSSKKLLLSDSGFYLCAWGGNSKRGNTIYFGEGSWLTVV.

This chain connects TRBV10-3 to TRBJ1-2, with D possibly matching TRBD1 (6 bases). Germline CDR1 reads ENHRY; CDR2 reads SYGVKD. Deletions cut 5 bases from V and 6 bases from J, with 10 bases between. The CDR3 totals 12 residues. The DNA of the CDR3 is TGTGCCATCAGTACAGGGATTCATGGCTACACCTTC. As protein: CAISTGIHGYTF.

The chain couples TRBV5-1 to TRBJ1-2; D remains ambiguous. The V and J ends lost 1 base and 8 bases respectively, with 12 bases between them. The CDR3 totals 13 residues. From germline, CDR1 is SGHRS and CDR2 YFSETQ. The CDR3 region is CASSLSRSGGYTF. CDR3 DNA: TGCGCCAGCAGCTTGTCGCGCTCCGGGGGCTACACCTTC. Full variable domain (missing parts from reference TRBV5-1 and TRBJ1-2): KAGVTQTPRYLIKTRGQQVTLSCSPISGHRSVSWYQQTPGQGLQFLFEYFSETQRNKGNFPGRFSGRQFSNSRSEMNVSTLELGDSALYLCASSLSRSGGYTFGSGTRLTVV.

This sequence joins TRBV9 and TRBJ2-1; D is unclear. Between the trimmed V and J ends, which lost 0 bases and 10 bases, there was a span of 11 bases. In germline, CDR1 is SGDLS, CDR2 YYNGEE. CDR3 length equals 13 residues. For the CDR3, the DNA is TGTGCCAGCAGCGTAGGTCCCCTGGGCGAGCAGTTCTTC. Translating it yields CASSVGPLGEQFF.

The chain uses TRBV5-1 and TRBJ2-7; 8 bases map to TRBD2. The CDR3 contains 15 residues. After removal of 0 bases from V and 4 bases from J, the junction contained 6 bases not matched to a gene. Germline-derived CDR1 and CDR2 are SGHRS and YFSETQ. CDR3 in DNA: TGCGCCAGCAGCTTGGCGGGGGGGGAGTTTTACGAGCAGTACTTC. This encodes CASSLAGGEFYEQYF.

CDR3 sequence (DNA): TGTGCCAGCAGCCAGACTAGAAACAATGAGCAGTTCTTC. It translates to CASSQTRNNEQFF. J is TRBJ2-1 and V is TRBV21-1; TRBD2, as called in the table, went unchecked against the DNA. TRBV21-1 is classified as a pseudogene. This CDR3 comprises 13 residues.

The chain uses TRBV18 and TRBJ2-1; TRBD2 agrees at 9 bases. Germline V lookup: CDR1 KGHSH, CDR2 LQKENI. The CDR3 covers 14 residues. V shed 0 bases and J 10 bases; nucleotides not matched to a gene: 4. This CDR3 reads CASSPPLAGEEQFF. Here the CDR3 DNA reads TGTGCCAGCTCACCACCGTTAGCGGGAGAAGAGCAGTTCTTC.

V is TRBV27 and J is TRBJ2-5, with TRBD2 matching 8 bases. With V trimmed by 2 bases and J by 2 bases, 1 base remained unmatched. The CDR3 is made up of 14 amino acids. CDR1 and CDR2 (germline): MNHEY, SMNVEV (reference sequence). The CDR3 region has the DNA TGTGCCAGCAGTTTAGCGGGAGGACAAGAGACCCAGTACTTC. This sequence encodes CASSLAGGQETQYF.

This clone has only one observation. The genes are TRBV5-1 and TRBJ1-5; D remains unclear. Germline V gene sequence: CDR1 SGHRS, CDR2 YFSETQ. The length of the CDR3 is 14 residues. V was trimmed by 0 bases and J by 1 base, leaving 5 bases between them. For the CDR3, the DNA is TGCGCCAGCAGCTTGGGGGAGAGCAATCAGCCCCAGCATTTT. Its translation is CASSLGESNQPQHF.

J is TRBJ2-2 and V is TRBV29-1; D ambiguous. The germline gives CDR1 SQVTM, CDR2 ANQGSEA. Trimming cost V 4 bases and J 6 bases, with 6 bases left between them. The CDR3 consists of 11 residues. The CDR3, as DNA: TGCAGCGTTGGGAGAGCCGGGGAGCTGTTTTTT. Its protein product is CSVGRAGELFF.